The clone carrying this TCR beta chain has just a few counts. Its antigen is not known. The sample originates from a study of T cells after yellow fever vaccination. Broader study findings: Booster sampling recovered most clones from primary vaccination (96% CD4, approximately 88% CD8). Peaking faster, on day 5 versus 15, the secondary response was nonetheless weaker.

V lost 3 bases and J 7 bases, leaving 10 bases between the germline ends. The CDR3 runs to 13 residues. The germline V gene encodes CDR1 SGHTA and CDR2 FQGTGA. Template switching with 5'RACE generated the TCR cDNA and added a universal primer site and UMIs. TCRdb redid the calling of the 5' RACE reads with MiXCR, one entry per CDR3 protein. Altogether over 150,000 distinct CDR3 sequences are present, roughly 6.2% being singletons, with the ten largest covering roughly 3%. The chain recombines TRBV7-3 with TRBJ1-5, with unresolved D. The clonotype originates from a man between 18 and 29 years old who received the YFV17D yellow fever vaccine. The starting material was CD4+ T cells sorted from PBMCs, obtained on the day of the first yellow fever vaccination. CDR3 residues: CASSLEMGQPQHF. CDR3 DNA: TGTGCCAGCAGCTTGGAGATGGGACAGCCCCAGCATTTT.